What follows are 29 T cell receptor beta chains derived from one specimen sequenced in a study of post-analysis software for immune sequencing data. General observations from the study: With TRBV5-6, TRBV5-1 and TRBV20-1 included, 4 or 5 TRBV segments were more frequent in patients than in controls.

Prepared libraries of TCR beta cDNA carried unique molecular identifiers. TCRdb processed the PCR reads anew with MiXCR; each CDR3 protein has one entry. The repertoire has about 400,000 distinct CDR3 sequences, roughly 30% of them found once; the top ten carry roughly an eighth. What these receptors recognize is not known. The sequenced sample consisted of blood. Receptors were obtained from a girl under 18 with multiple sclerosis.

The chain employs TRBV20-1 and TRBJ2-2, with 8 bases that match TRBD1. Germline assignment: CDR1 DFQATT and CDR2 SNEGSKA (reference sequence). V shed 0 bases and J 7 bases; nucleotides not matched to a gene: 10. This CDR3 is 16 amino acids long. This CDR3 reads CSARDSSQGEGGELFF. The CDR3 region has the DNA TGCAGTGCTAGAGATTCGTCACAGGGGGAAGGCGGGGAGCTGTTTTTT.

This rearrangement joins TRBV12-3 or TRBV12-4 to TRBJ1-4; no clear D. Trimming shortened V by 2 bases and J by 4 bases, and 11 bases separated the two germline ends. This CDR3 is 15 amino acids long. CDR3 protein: CASSLTGGYNEKLFF. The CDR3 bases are TGTGCCAGCAGTTTAACGGGCGGATATAATGAAAAACTGTTTTTT.

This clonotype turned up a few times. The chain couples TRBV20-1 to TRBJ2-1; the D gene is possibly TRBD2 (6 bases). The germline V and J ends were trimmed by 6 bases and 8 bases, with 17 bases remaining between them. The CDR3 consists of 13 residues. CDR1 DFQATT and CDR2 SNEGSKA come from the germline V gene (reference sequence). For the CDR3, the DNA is TGCAGTGCCCCGGGACTTCTGTTCCATGAGCAGTTCTTC. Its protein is CSAPGLLFHEQFF.

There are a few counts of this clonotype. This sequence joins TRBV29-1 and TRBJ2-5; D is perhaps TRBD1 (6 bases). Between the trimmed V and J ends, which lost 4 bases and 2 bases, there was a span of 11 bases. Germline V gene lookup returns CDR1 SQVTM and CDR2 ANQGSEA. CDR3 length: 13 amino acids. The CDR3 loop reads CSVVDRLQETQYF. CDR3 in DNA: TGCAGCGTTGTGGACAGACTTCAAGAGACCCAGTACTTC.

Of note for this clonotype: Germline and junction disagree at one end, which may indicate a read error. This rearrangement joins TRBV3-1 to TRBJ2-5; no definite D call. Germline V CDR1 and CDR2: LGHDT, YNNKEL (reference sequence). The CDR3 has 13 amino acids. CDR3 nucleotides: TGTGCCAGCAGTCAAGAGTTGCCAGAGACCCAGTACTTC. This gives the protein CASSQELPETQYF.

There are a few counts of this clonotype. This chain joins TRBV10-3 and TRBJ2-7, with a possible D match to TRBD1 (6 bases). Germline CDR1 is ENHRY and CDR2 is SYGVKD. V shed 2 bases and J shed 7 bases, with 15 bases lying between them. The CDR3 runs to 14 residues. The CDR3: CAISEKTGLGEQYF. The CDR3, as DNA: TGTGCCATCAGTGAGAAGACAGGCTTAGGGGAGCAGTACTTC.

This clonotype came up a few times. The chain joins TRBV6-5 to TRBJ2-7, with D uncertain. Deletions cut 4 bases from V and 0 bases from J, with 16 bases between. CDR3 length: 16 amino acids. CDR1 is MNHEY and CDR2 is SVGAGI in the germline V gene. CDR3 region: CASSFSETMSSYEQYF. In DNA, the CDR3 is TGTGCCAGCAGTTTCTCGGAGACGATGAGCTCCTACGAGCAGTACTTC.

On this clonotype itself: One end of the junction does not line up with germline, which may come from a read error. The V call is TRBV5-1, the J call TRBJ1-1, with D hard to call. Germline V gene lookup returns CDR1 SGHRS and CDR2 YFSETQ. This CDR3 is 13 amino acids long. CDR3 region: CASSLEENTEAFF. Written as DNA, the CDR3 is TGTGCCAGCAGCTTAGAAGAGAACACTGAAGCTTTCTTT.

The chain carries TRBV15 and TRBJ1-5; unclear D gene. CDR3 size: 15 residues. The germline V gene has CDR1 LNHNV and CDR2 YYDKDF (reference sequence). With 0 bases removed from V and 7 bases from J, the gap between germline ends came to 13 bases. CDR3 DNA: TGTGCCACCAGCAGAGATCGGGCGGGCTCCCAGCCCCAGCATTTT. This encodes CATSRDRAGSQPQHF. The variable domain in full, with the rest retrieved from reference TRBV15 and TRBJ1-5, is DAMVIQNPRYQVTQFGKPVTLSCSQTLNHNVMYWYQQKSSQAPKLLFHYYDKDFNNEADTPDNFQSRRPNTSFCFLDIRSPGLGDTAMYLCATSRDRAGSQPQHFGDGTRLSIL.

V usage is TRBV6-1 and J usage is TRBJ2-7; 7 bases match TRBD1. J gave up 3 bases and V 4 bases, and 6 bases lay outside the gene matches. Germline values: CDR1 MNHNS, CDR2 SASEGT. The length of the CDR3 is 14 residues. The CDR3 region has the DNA TGTGCCAGCAGTGCGTGGCAGGGGGTCTACGAGCAGTACTTC. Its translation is CASSAWQGVYEQYF.

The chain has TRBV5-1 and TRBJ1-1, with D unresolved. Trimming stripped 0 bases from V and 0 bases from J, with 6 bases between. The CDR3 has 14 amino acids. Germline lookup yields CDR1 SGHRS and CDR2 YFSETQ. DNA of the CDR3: TGCGCCAGCAGCTTGGGGTCATTGAACACTGAAGCTTTCTTT. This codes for CASSLGSLNTEAFF.

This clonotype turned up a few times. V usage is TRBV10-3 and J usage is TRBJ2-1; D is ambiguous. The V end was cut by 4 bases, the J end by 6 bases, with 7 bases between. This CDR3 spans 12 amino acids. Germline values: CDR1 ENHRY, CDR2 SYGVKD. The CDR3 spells CAISGRVNEQFF. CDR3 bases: TGTGCCATCAGTGGACGGGTCAATGAGCAGTTCTTC.

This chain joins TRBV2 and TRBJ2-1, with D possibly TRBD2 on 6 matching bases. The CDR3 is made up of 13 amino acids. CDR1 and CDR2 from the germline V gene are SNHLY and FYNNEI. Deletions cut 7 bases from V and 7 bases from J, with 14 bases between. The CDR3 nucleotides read TGTGCCAGCAAAAGCGGGTTACGGAATGAGCAGTTCTTC. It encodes CASKSGLRNEQFF.

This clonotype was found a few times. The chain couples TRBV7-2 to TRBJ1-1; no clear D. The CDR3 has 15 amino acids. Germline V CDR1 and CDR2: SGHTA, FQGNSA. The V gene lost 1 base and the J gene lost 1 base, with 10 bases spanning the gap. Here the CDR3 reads CASSLGSAANTEAFF. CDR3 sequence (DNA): TGTGCCAGCAGCTTAGGGAGCGCGGCGAACACTGAAGCTTTCTTT. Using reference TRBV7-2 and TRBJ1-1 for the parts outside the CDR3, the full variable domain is GAGVSQSPSNKVTEKGKDVELRCDPISGHTALYWYRQSLGQGLEFLIYFQGNSAPDKSGLPSDRFSAERTGGSVSTLTIQRTQQEDSAVYLCASSLGSAANTEAFFGQGTRLTVV.

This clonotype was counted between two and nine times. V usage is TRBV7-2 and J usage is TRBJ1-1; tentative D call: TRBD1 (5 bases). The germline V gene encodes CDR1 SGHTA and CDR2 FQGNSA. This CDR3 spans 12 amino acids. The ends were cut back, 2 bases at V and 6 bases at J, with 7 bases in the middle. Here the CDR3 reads CASSLPGPEAFF. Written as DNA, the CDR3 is TGTGCCAGCAGCTTACCGGGGCCTGAAGCTTTCTTT. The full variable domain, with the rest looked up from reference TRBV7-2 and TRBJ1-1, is GAGVSQSPSNKVTEKGKDVELRCDPISGHTALYWYRQSLGQGLEFLIYFQGNSAPDKSGLPSDRFSAERTGGSVSTLTIQRTQQEDSAVYLCASSLPGPEAFFGQGTRLTVV.

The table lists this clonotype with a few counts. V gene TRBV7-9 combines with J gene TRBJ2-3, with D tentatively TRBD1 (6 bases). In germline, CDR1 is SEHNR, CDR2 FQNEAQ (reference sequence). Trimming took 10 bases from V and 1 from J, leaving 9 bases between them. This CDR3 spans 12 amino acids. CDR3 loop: CAIRQGTDTQYF. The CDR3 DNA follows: TGTGCCATTCGACAGGGCACAGATACGCAGTATTTT.

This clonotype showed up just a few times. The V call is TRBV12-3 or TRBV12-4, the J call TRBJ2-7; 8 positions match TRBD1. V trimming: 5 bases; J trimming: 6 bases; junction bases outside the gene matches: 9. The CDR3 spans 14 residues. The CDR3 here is CASSPNDRGAEQYF. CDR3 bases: TGTGCCAGCAGTCCGAACGACAGGGGTGCCGAGCAGTACTTC.

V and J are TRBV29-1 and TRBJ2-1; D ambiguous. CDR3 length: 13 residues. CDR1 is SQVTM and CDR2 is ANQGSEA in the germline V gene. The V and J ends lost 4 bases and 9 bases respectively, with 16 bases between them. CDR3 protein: CSVGARVSSEQFF. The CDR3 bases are TGCAGCGTTGGCGCCCGAGTTAGTAGTGAGCAGTTCTTC.

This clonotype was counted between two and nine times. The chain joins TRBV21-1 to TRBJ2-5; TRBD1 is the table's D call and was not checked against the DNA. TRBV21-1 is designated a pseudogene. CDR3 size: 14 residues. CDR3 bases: TGTGCCAGCAACCCCACAGGGGGCCAGGAGACCCAGTACTTC. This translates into CASNPTGGQETQYF.

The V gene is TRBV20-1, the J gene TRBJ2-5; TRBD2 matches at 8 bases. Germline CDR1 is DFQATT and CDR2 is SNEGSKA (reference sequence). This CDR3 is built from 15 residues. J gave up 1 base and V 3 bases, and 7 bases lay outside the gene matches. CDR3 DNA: TGCAGTGCTAGGGGCGCGGGGGGCCTCCAAGAGACCCAGTACTTC. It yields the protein CSARGAGGLQETQYF.

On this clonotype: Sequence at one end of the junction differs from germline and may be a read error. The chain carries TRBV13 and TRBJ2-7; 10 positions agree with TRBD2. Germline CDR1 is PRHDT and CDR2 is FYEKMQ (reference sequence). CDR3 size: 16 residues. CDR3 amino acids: CAGSLWSGGGIYEQYF. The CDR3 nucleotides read TGTGCCGGCAGCTTATGGAGCGGGGGGGGCATCTACGAGCAGTACTTC.

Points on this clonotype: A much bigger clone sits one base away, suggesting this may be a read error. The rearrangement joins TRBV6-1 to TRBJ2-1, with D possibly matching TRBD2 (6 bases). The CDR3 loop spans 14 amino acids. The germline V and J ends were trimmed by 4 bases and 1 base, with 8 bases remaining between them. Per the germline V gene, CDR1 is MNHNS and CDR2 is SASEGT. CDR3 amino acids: CASSVRGSYNEQFF. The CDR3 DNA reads TGTGCCAGCAGTGTCCGGGGGTCCTACAATGAGCAGTTCTTC.

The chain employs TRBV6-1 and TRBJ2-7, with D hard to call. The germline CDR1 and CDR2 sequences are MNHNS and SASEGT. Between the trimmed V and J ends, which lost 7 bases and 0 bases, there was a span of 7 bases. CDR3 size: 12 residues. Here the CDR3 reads CASTTYSYEQYF. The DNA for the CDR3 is TGTGCCAGCACCACATACTCCTACGAGCAGTACTTC.

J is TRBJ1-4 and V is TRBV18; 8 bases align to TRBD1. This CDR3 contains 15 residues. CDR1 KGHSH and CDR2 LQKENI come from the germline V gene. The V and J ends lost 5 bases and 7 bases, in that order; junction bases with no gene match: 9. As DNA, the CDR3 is TGTGCCAGCTCAATCGCTGGGACAGGCCCTGAAAAACTGTTTTTT. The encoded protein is CASSIAGTGPEKLFF.

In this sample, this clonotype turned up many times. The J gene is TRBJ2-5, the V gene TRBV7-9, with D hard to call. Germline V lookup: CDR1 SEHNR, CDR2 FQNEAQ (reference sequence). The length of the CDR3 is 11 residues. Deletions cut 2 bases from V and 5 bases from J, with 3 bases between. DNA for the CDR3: TGTGCCAGCAGCTTAATGGAGACCCAGTACTTC. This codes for CASSLMETQYF.

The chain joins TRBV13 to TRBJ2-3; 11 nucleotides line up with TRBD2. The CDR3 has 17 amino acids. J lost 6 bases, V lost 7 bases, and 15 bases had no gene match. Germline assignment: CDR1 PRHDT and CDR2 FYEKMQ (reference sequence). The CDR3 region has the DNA TGTGCCAGCATCCGATCGACTAGCGGGACTCCGGGGGATACGCAGTATTTT. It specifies CASIRSTSGTPGDTQYF.

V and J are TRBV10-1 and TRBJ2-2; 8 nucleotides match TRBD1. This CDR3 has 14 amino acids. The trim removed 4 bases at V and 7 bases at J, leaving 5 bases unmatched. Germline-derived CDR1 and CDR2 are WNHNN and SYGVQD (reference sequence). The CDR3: CASSVDRAIGELFF. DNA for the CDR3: TGCGCCAGCAGTGTGGACAGGGCAATCGGGGAGCTGTTTTTT.

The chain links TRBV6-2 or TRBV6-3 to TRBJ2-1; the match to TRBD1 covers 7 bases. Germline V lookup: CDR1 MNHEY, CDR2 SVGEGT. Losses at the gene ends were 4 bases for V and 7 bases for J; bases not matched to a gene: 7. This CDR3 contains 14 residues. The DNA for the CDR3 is TGTGCCAGCAGTTTCCTACAACAGGGGAATGAGCAGTTCTTC. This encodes CASSFLQQGNEQFF.

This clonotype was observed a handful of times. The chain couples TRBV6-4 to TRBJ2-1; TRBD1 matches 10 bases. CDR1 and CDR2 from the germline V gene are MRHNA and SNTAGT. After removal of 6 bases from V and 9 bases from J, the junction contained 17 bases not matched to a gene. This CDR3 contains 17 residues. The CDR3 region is CASSAVRPGTGVLEQFF. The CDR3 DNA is TGTGCCAGCAGCGCGGTCCGGCCCGGGACAGGGGTCCTTGAGCAGTTCTTC.